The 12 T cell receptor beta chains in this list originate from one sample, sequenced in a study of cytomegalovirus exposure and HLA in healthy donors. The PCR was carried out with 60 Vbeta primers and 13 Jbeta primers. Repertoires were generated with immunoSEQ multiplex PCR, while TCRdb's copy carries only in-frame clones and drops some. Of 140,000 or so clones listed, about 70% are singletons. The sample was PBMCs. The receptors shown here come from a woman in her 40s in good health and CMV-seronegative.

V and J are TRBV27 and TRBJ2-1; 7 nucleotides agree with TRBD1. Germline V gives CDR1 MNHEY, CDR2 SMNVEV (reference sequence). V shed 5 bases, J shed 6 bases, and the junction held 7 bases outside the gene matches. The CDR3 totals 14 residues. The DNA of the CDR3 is TGTGCCAGCAGTAAGACAGGGTTTGGCAATGAGCAGTTCTTC. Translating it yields CASSKTGFGNEQFF.

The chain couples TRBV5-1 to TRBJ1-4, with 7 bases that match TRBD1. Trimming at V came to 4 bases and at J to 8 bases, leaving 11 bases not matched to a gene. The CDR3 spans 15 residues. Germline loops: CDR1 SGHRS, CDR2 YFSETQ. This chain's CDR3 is CASSLLTGVSEKLFF. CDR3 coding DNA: TGCGCCAGCAGCCTTTTAACAGGGGTCTCCGAAAAACTGTTTTTT.

CDR3 sequence (DNA): TGTGCCTGGAGTCTCACAGGCGGTTCGACTAATTCACCCCTCCACTTT. Protein product: CAWSLTGGSTNSPLHF. The chain carries TRBV30 and TRBJ1-6; a possible D gene is TRBD1 (5 bases). Trimming cost V 2 bases and J 6 bases, with 17 bases left between them. This CDR3 has 16 residues. Looked up from germline, CDR1 is GTSNPN and CDR2 is SVGIG (reference sequence).

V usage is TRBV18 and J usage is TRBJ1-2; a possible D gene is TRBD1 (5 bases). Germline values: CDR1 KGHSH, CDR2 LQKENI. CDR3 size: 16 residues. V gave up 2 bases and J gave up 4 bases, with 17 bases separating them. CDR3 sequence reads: CASSPRNSGKGYGYTF. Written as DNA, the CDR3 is TGTGCCAGCTCACCAAGAAATTCAGGGAAGGGCTATGGCTACACCTTC.

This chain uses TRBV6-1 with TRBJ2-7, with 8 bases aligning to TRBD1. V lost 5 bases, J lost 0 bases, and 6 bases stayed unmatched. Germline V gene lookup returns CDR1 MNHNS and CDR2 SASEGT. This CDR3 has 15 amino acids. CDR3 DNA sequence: TGTGCCAGCAGTCTCCGACAGGGGAGCTCCTACGAGCAGTACTTC. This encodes CASSLRQGSSYEQYF.

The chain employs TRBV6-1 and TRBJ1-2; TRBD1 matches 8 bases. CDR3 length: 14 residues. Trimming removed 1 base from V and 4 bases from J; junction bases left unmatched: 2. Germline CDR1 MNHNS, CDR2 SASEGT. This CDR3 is CASSEGRGPYGYTF. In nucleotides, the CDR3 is TGTGCCAGCAGTGAAGGCAGGGGGCCCTATGGCTACACCTTC.

As DNA, the CDR3 is TGTGCCAGCAGGCCCACTACGGTGAACTACGAGCAGTACTTC. Amino acid sequence: CASRPTTVNYEQYF. This chain links TRBV28 with TRBJ2-7; D unresolved. V shed 6 bases and J shed 3 bases, with 15 bases lying between them. The CDR3 has 14 amino acids. Germline CDR1 MDHEN, CDR2 SYDVKM.

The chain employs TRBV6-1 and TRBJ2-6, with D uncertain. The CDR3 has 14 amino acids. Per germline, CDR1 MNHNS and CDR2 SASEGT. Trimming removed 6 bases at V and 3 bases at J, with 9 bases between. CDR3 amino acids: CASRSVVGANVLTF. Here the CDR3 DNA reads TGTGCCAGCAGGTCGGTAGTTGGGGCCAACGTCCTGACTTTC.

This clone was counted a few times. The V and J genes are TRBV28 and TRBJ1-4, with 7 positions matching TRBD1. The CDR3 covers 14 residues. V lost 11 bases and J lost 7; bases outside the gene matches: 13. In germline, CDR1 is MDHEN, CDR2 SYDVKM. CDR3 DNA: TGTGCCGTAGCCCGGGGGACAGCGGGTGAAAAACTGTTTTTT. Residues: CAVARGTAGEKLFF.

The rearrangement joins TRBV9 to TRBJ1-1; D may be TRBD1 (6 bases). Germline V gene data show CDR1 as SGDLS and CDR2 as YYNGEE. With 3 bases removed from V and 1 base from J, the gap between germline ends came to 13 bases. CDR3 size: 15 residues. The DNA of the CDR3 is TGTGCCAGCAGCGGATTACAGGGAACGAACACTGAAGCTTTCTTT. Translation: CASSGLQGTNTEAFF.

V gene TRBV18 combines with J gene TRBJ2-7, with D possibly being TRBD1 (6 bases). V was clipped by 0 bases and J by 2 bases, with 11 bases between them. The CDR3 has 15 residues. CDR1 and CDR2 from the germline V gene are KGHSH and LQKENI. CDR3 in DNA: TGTGCCAGCTCACCACCCCAGGGGCTCACCTACGAGCAGTACTTC. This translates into CASSPPQGLTYEQYF.

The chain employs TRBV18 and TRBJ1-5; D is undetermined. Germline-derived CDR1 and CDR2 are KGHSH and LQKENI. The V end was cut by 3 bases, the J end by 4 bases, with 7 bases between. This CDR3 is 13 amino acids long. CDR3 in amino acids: CASSPRGNQPQHF. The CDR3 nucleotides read TGTGCCAGCTCACCCCGGGGAAATCAGCCCCAGCATTTT.